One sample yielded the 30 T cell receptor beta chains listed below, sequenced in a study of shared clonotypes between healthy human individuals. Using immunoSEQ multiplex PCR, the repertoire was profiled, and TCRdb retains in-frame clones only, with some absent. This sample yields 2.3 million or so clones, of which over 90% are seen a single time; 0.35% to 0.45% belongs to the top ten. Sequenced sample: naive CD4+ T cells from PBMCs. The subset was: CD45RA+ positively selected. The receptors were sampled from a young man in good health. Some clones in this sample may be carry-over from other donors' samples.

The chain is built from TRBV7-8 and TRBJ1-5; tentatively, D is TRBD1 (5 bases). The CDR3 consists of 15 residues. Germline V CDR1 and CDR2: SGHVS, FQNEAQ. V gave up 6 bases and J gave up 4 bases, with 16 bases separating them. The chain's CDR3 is CASRSSRGANQPQHF. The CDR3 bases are TGTGCCAGCAGGTCATCTAGGGGTGCTAATCAGCCCCAGCATTTT.

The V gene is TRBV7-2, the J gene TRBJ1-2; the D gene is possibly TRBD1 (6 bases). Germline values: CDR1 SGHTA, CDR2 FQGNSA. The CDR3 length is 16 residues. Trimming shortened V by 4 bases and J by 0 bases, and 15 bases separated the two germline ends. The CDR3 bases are TGTGCCAGCAGCTGGGAGGGGAGGGACACTAACTATGGCTACACCTTC. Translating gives CASSWEGRDTNYGYTF.

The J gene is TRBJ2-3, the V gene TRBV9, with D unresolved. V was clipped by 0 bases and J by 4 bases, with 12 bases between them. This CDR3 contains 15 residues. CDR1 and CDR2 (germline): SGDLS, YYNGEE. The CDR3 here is CASSVELTVPDTQYF. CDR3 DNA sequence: TGTGCCAGCAGCGTAGAACTAACCGTCCCAGATACGCAGTATTTT.

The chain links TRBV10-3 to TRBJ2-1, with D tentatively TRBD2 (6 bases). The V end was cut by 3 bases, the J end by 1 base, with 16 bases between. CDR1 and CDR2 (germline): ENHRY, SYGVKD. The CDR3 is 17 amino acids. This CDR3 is CAISEWSREGSYNEQFF. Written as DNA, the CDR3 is TGTGCCATCAGTGAATGGTCGCGGGAAGGGTCCTACAATGAGCAGTTCTTC.

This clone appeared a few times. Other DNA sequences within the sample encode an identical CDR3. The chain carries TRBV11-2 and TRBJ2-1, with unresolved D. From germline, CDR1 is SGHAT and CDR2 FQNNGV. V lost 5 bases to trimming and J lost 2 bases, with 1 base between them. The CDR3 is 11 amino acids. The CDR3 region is CASSPYNEQFF. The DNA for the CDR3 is TGTGCCAGCAGCCCCTACAATGAGCAGTTCTTC.

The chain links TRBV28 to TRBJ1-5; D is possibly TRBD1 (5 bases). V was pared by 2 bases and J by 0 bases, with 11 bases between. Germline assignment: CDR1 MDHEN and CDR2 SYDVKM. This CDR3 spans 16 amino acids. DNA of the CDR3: TGTGCCAGCAGTTTAGGGGGTCTAGGTAGCAATCAGCCCCAGCATTTT. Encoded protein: CASSLGGLGSNQPQHF.

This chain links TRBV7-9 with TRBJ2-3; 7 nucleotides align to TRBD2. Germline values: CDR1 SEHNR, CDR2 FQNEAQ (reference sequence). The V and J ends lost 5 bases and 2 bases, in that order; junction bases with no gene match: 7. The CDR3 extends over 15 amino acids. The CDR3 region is CASSSASGLTDTQYF. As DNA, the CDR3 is TGTGCCAGCAGCAGCGCTAGCGGTCTCACAGATACGCAGTATTTT. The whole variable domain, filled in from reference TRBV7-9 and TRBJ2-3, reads DTGVSQNPRHKITKRGQNVTFRCDPISEHNRLYWYRQTLGQGPEFLTYFQNEAQLEKSRLLSDRFSAERPKGSFSTLEIQRTEQGDSAMYLCASSSASGLTDTQYFGPGTRLTVL.

The CDR3 here is CASSSRGVQGEGYTF. The CDR3 region has the DNA TGTGCCAGCAGCTCGAGAGGGGTCCAGGGGGAAGGCTACACCTTC. The rearrangement links TRBV9 to TRBJ1-2, with TRBD1 matching 7 bases. The CDR3 loop spans 15 amino acids. Trimming removed 4 bases from V and 8 bases from J; junction bases left unmatched: 14. The germline V gene encodes CDR1 SGDLS and CDR2 YYNGEE.

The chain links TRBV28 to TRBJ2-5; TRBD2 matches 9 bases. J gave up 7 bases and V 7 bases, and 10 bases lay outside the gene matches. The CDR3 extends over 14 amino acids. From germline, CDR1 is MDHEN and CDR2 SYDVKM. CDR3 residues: CASTPSGKLLTQYF. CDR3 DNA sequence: TGTGCCAGCACCCCTAGCGGGAAGCTCTTGACCCAGTACTTC.

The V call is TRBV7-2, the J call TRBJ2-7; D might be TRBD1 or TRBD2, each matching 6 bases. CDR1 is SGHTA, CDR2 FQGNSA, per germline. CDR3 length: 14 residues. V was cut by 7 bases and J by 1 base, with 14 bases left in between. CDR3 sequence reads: CASTNRGRSYEQYF. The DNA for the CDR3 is TGTGCCAGCACCAATCGGGGGCGATCCTACGAGCAGTACTTC.

The DNA of the CDR3 is TGTGCCAGCAGCCGATGGGTAATAGCGGGAGGGGGTTCAGATACGCAGTATTTT. This codes for CASSRWVIAGGGSDTQYF. The chain uses TRBV7-8 and TRBJ2-3, with 11 bases that match TRBD2. Germline CDR1 is SGHVS and CDR2 is FQNEAQ. The CDR3 sequence is 18 residues long. V was clipped by 5 bases and J by 4 bases; unmatched bases: 14.

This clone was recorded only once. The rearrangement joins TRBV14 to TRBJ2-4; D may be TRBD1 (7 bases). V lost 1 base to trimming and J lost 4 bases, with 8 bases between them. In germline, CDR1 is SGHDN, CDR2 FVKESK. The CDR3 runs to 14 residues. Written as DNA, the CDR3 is TGTGCCAGCAGCCAAGCAGGGGGGAAAAACATTCAGTACTTC. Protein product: CASSQAGGKNIQYF.

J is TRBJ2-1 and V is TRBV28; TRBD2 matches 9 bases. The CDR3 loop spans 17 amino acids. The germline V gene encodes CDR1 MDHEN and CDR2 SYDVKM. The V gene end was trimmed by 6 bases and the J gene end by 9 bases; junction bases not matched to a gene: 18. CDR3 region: CASRMWAGASGIGEQFF. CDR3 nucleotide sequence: TGTGCCAGCAGGATGTGGGCTGGGGCTAGCGGGATCGGTGAGCAGTTCTTC.

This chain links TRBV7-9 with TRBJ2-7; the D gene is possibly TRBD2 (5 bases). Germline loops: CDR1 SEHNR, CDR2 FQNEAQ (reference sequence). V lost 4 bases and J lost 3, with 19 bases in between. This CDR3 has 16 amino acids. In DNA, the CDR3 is TGTGCCAGCAGCTCTACTAGACCCCTCTCAGGCTACGAGCAGTACTTC. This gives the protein CASSSTRPLSGYEQYF.

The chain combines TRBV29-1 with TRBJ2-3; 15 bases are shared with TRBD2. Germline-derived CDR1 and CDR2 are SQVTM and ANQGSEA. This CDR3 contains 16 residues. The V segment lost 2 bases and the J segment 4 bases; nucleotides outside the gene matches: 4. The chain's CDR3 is CSVEWGLAGGADTQYF. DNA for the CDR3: TGCAGCGTTGAATGGGGACTAGCGGGAGGCGCAGATACGCAGTATTTT.

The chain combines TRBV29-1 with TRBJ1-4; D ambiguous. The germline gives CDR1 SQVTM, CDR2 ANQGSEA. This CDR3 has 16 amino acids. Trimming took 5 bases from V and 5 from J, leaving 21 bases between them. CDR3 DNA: TGCAGCGTTTCCCGTTATGACTTCGGCGGCAATGAAAAACTGTTTTTT. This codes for CSVSRYDFGGNEKLFF.

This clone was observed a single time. The CDR3 protein is CASTPLFGDTEAFF. In nucleotides, the CDR3 is TGTGCCAGTACCCCTTTATTTGGAGACACTGAAGCTTTCTTT. The chain links TRBV19 to TRBJ1-1; D ambiguous. CDR1 is LNHDA, CDR2 SQIVND, per germline (reference sequence). The V end lost 7 bases, the J end lost 3 bases, and 15 bases lay between the germline ends. The CDR3 has 14 amino acids.

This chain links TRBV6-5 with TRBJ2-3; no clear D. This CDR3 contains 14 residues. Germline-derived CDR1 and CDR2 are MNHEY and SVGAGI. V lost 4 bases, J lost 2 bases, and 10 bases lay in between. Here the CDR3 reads CASSLMSHTDTQYF. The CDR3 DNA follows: TGTGCCAGCAGTTTAATGTCACACACAGATACGCAGTATTTT.

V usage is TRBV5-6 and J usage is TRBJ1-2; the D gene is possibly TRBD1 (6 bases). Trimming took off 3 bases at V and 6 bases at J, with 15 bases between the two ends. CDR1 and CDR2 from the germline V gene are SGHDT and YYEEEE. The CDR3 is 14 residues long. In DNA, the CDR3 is TGTGCCAGCAGCTCGGGCAGGGGCGGTAATGGCTACACCTTC. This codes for CASSSGRGGNGYTF.

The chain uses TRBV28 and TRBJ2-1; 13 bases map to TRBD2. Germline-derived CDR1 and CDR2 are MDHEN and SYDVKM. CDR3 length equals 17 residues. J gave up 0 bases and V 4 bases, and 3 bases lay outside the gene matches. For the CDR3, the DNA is TGTGCCAGCAGTTCGAGGACTAGCGGGAGCTCCTACAATGAGCAGTTCTTC. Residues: CASSSRTSGSSYNEQFF. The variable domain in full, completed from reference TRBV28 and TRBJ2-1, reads DVKVTQSSRYLVKRTGEKVFLECVQDMDHENMFWYRQDPGLGLRLIYFSYDVKMKEKGDIPEGYSVSREKKERFSLILESASTNQTSMYLCASSSRTSGSSYNEQFFGPGTRLTVL.

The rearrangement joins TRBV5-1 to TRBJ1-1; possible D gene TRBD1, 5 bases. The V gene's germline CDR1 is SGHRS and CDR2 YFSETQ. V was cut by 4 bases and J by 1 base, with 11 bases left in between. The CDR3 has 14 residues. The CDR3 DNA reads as TGCGCCAGCAGCGTATTGACAGAGAACACTGAAGCTTTCTTT. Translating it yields CASSVLTENTEAFF. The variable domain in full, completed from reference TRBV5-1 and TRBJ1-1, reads KAGVTQTPRYLIKTRGQQVTLSCSPISGHRSVSWYQQTPGQGLQFLFEYFSETQRNKGNFPGRFSGRQFSNSRSEMNVSTLELGDSALYLCASSVLTENTEAFFGQGTRLTVV.

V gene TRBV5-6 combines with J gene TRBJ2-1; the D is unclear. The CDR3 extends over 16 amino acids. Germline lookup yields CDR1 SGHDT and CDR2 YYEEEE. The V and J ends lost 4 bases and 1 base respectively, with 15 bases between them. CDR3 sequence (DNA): TGTGCCAGCAGCCAAGAGAACTACCTTTCCTACAATGAGCAGTTCTTC. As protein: CASSQENYLSYNEQFF.

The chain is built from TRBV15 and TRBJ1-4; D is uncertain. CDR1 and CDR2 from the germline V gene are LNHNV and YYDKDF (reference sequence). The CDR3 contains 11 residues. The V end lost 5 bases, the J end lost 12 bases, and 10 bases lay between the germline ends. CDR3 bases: TGTGCCACCAGCGGCCCCCGGGAACTGTTTTTT. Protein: CATSGPRELFF.

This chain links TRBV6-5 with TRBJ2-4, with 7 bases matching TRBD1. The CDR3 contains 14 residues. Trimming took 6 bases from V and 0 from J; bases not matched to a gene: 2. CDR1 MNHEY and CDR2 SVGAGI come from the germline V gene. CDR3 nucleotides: TGTGCCAGCAGCCCAGGGGGAGCCAAAAACATTCAGTACTTC. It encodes CASSPGGAKNIQYF.

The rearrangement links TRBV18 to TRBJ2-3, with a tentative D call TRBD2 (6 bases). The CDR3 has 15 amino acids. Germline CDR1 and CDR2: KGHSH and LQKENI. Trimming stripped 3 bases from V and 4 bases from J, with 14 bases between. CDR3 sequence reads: CASSPMTSRADTQYF. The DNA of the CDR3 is TGTGCCAGCTCACCGATGACTAGTAGGGCAGATACGCAGTATTTT. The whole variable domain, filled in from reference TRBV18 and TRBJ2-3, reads NAGVMQNPRHLVRRRGQEARLRCSPMKGHSHVYWYRQLPEEGLKFMVYLQKENIIDESGMPKERFSAEFPKEGPSILRIQQVVRGDSAAYFCASSPMTSRADTQYFGPGTRLTVL.

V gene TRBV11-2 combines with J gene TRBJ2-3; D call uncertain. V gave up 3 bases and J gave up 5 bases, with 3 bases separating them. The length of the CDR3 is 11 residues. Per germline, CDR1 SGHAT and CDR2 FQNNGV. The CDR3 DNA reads TGTGCCAGCAGCTTTAAAGATACGCAGTATTTT. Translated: CASSFKDTQYF.

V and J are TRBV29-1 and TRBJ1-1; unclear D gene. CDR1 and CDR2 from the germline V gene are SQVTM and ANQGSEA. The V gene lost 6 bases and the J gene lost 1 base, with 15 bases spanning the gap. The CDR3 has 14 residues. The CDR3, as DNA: TGCAGCGTCCTACGGAATACTGGGAACACTGAAGCTTTCTTT. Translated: CSVLRNTGNTEAFF.

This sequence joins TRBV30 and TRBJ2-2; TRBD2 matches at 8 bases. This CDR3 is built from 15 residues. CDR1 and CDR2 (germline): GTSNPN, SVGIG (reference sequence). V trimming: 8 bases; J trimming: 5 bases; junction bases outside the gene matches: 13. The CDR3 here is CAPEVSSGNTGELFF. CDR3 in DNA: TGTGCCCCAGAGGTGAGTAGCGGGAATACCGGGGAGCTGTTTTTT.

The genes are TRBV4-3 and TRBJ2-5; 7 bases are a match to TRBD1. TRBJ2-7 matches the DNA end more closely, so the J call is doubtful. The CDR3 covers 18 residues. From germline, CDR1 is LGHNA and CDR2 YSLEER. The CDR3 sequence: CASSQERQGFLRTYEQYF. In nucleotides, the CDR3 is TGCGCCAGCAGCCAAGAGAGACAGGGTTTTTTAAGGACCTACGAGCAGTACTTC.

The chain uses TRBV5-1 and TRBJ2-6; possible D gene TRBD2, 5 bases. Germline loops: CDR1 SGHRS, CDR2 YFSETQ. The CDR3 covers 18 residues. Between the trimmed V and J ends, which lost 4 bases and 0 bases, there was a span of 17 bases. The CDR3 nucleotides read TGCGCCAGCAGCAGTTTTCCGGACTTAAGCTCTGGGGCCAACGTCCTGACTTTC. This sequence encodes CASSSFPDLSSGANVLTF. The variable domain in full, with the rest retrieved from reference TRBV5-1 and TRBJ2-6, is KAGVTQTPRYLIKTRGQQVTLSCSPISGHRSVSWYQQTPGQGLQFLFEYFSETQRNKGNFPGRFSGRQFSNSRSEMNVSTLELGDSALYLCASSSFPDLSSGANVLTFGAGSRLTVL.